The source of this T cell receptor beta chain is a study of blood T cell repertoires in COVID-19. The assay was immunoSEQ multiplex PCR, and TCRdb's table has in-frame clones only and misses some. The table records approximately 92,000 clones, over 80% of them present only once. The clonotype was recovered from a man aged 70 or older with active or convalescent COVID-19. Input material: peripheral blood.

The CDR3 here is CASSLGLPYTDTQYF. CDR3 nucleotides: TGTGCCAGCAGCTTAGGACTACCATACACAGATACGCAGTATTTT. The rearrangement links TRBV7-9 to TRBJ2-3; the D gene is possibly TRBD2 (5 bases). Per germline, CDR1 SEHNR and CDR2 FQNEAQ (reference sequence). V was cut by 1 base and J by 2 bases, with 10 bases left in between. The CDR3 covers 15 residues.